This T cell receptor beta chain was obtained from a study of cytomegalovirus exposure and HLA in healthy donors. Germline V lookup: CDR1 SGHKS, CDR2 YYEKEE (reference sequence). Trimming stripped 4 bases from V and 3 bases from J, with 10 bases between. There are 14 residues in the CDR3. Primers for the PCR totalled 60 Vbeta and 13 Jbeta. TCRdb's table, derived via immunoSEQ multiplex PCR, lists solely in-frame clones and lacks some. This sample has some 130,000 clones, with around 85% found just once. Findings of the study overall: Relative to equally common others, HLA-associated TCR beta chains showed greater clonal expansion in a later analysis. Some highly shared sequence variants likely arose as a pipeline artifact. Earlier findings revealed that most TCR beta V segments proved productive either about 87% or about 30% of the time. In a later analysis, the majority of CMV-associated beta chains seemingly showed HLA restriction.

About this clone itself: Antigen: not known.

This sequence was found in a woman in her twenties or thirties in good health and CMV-seropositive. The sample consisted of PBMCs. The genes are TRBV5-5 and TRBJ1-4; D may be TRBD1 (5 bases). CDR3 loop: CASSAGIANEKLFF. The CDR3 DNA sequence: TGTGCCAGCAGCGCAGGGATAGCTAATGAAAAACTGTTTTTT.